The count of the clone carrying this T cell receptor (beta chain) is one. This CDR3 is 13 amino acids long. Trimming stripped 3 bases from V and 7 bases from J, with 10 bases between. The germline V gene has CDR1 LGHNT and CDR2 FRNRAP. This sample was taken from a study of blood T cell repertoires in COVID-19. Study in general: Acute and convalescent COVID-19 specimens originated in the United States, Italy and Spain. T cells, B-cell-depleted T cells, or PBMCs supplied cDNA or gDNA.

Authors' data handling: Amplifying reference gene primers gave estimates of nucleated cell counts. Here immunoSEQ multiplex PCR was the method, and the copy in TCRdb shows in-frame clones only, minus some. V, J and clone size derive from that table, while D and trimming were established from the DNA sequence. The sample carries about 150,000 clones, roughly nine tenths recorded once. This TCR came from a woman aged 70-85 years with acute or convalescent COVID-19. Sequencing input: peripheral blood. V and J are TRBV12-5 and TRBJ1-5; no clear D. CDR3 residues: CASGFGIRQPQHF. The CDR3 DNA follows: TGTGCTAGTGGTTTTGGTATCCGGCAGCCCCAGCATTTT.